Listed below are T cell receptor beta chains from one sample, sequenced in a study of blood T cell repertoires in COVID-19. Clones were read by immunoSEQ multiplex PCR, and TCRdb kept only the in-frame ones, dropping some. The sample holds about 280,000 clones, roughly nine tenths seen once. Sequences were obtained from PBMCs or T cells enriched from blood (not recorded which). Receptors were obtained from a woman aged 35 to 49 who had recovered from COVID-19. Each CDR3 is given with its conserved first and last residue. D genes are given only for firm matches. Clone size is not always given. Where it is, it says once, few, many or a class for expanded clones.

CDR3: CASSQSGRGDSPLHF; DNA: TGTGCCAGCAGCCAATCGGGCCGGGGGGATTCACCCCTCCACTTT; size: few; D: .; V: TRBV16; J: TRBJ1-6; length: 15
CDR3: CSVNYGSNEQFF; DNA: TGCAGCGTTAACTATGGGAGCAATGAGCAGTTCTTC; size: few; D: .; V: TRBV29-1; J: TRBJ2-1; length: 12
CDR3: CASSFLLGELFF; DNA: TGCGCCAGCAGCTTCTTACTCGGGGAGCTGTTTTTT; size: .; D: .; V: TRBV5-1; J: TRBJ2-2; length: 12
CDR3: CASSPGTSGNTGELFF; DNA: TGTGCCAGCTCACCAGGGACTAGCGGTAACACCGGGGAGCTGTTTTTT; size: .; D: TRBD2; V: TRBV18; J: TRBJ2-2; length: 16
CDR3: CASTIRPGQAYGYTF; DNA: TGTGCCAGTACTATCAGACCAGGACAAGCCTATGGCTACACCTTC; size: .; D: .; V: TRBV19; J: TRBJ1-2; length: 15
CDR3: CACSIYGTTETGAKQFF; DNA: TGTGCCTGTTCGATATACGGGACTACCGAGACGGGGGCTAAGCAGTTCTTC; size: .; D: .; V: TRBV30; J: TRBJ2-1; length: 17
CDR3: CASSQEAGGRNNEQFF; DNA: TGTGCCAGCAGCCAAGAGGCGGGAGGGCGAAACAATGAGCAGTTCTTC; size: .; D: TRBD2; V: TRBV4-2; J: TRBJ2-1; length: 16
CDR3: CASSPGLDRGGNEQFF; DNA: TGTGCCAGCTCACCAGGCTTGGACAGGGGTGGGAATGAGCAGTTCTTC; size: .; D: TRBD1; V: TRBV18; J: TRBJ2-1; length: 16
CDR3: CASSVSPSQDEQYF; DNA: TGTGCCAGCAGTGTCTCCCCGTCTCAGGACGAGCAGTACTTC; size: .; D: .; V: TRBV9; J: TRBJ2-7; length: 14
CDR3: CASSQDLSNEQFF; DNA: TGTGCCAGCAGCCAAGATCTCAGCAATGAGCAGTTCTTC; size: few; D: .; V: TRBV4-2; J: TRBJ2-1; length: 13
CDR3: CASSRTGRGEQFF; DNA: TGTGCCAGCAGCCGAACAGGGAGAGGTGAGCAGTTCTTC; size: few; D: .; V: TRBV13; J: TRBJ2-1; length: 13
CDR3: CASSHAGIIETQYF; DNA: TGTGCCAGTAGCCACGCGGGCATCATCGAGACCCAGTACTTC; size: .; D: .; V: TRBV19; J: TRBJ2-5; length: 14
CDR3: CASSSLAGMRETQYF; DNA: TGTGCCAGCAGCTCCCTAGCGGGAATGCGAGAGACCCAGTACTTC; size: .; D: TRBD2; V: TRBV5-5; J: TRBJ2-5; length: 15
CDR3: CAWNRGDYGYTF; DNA: TGTGCCTGGAACCGGGGAGACTATGGCTACACCTTC; size: .; D: .; V: TRBV30; J: TRBJ1-2; length: 12
CDR3: CASSHQTLAGGPADTQYF; DNA: TGTGCCAGCAGCCACCAGACCCTAGCGGGAGGGCCAGCAGATACGCAGTATTTT; size: .; D: TRBD2; V: TRBV3-1/TRBV3-2; J: TRBJ2-3; length: 18
CDR3: CASSINSRGETQYF; DNA: TGTGCCAGTAGTATAAACAGTAGGGGGGAGACCCAGTACTTC; size: many; D: .; V: TRBV19; J: TRBJ2-5; length: 14
CDR3: CASSLVRGGPYEQYF; DNA: TGTGCCAGCAGTTTAGTCCGGGGAGGGCCCTACGAGCAGTACTTC; size: few; D: TRBD2; V: TRBV27; J: TRBJ2-7; length: 15
CDR3: CASSIAYSTSGANEQFF; DNA: TGTGCCAGTAGTATAGCCTACTCGACTAGCGGGGCCAATGAGCAGTTCTTC; size: .; D: TRBD2; V: TRBV19; J: TRBJ2-1; length: 17
CDR3: CASSSGQLYYEQYF; DNA: TGTGCCAGCAGCTCGGGACAGTTGTACTACGAGCAGTACTTC; size: .; D: TRBD1; V: TRBV7-6; J: TRBJ2-7; length: 14
CDR3: CAWRVGISSYEQYF; DNA: TGTGCCTGGCGGGTCGGGATCAGCTCCTACGAGCAGTACTTC; size: .; D: .; V: TRBV30; J: TRBJ2-7; length: 14
CDR3: CASSRGELHYGYTF; DNA: TGTGCCAGCAGCCGGGGGGAGCTTCACTATGGCTACACCTTC; size: .; D: .; V: TRBV5-6; J: TRBJ1-2; length: 14
CDR3: CATTLNTEAFF; DNA: TGTGCCACCACACTGAACACTGAAGCTTTCTTT; size: .; D: .; V: TRBV19; J: TRBJ1-1; length: 11
CDR3: CATSREGQQETQYF; DNA: TGTGCCACCAGCAGAGAGGGACAGCAAGAGACCCAGTACTTC; size: .; D: TRBD1; V: TRBV15; J: TRBJ2-5; length: 14
CDR3: CASSLEGLAGASTGELFF; DNA: TGCGCCAGCAGCTTGGAAGGGCTAGCGGGAGCTAGCACCGGGGAGCTGTTTTTT; size: .; D: TRBD2; V: TRBV5-1; J: TRBJ2-2; length: 18
CDR3: CASIQVAGYEQYF; DNA: TGTGCCAGCATCCAAGTGGCAGGGTACGAGCAGTACTTC; size: .; D: .; V: TRBV28; J: TRBJ2-7; length: 13
CDR3: CASSSSLGTSIYEQYF; DNA: TGTGCCAGCAGCTCCAGCCTGGGGACTAGCATCTACGAGCAGTACTTC; size: few; D: TRBD2; V: TRBV7-2; J: TRBJ2-7; length: 16
CDR3: CASSLGAGYGYTF; DNA: TGTGCCAGTAGTCTGGGGGCAGGATATGGCTACACCTTC; size: once; D: .; V: TRBV19; J: TRBJ1-2; length: 13
CDR3: CASRGQGHGELFF; DNA: TGTGCCAGTAGGGGACAGGGTCACGGGGAGCTGTTTTTT; size: .; D: TRBD1; V: TRBV19; J: TRBJ2-2; length: 13
CDR3: CATSGTSGTSYNEQFF; DNA: TGTGCCACCTCCGGGACTAGCGGGACCTCCTACAATGAGCAGTTCTTC; size: .; D: TRBD2; V: TRBV10-3; J: TRBJ2-1; length: 16
CDR3: CASSLPGRADTIYF; DNA: TGTGCCAGCAGCTTACCCGGCCGCGCGGACACCATATATTTT; size: .; D: .; V: TRBV7-9; J: TRBJ1-3; length: 14
CDR3: CASSLVGPQTNYGYTF; DNA: TGTGCCAGCAGCTTGGTGGGCCCACAGACCAACTATGGCTACACCTTC; size: .; D: .; V: TRBV5-6; J: TRBJ1-2; length: 16
CDR3: CASSLSGQGSEQYF; DNA: TGTGCCAGCAGTTTATCGGGACAGGGGTCCGAGCAGTACTTC; size: .; D: TRBD1; V: TRBV28; J: TRBJ2-7; length: 14